The T cell receptor (beta chain) described here comes from a study of T cell responses to AZD1222 COVID-19 vaccine. Some clones are missing from TCRdb's copy, which holds only in-frame ones; the method was immunoSEQ multiplex PCR. Here the sample spans roughly 120,000 clones, about 85% being singletons. Trimming removed 1 base at V and 0 bases at J, with 9 bases between. CDR3 length: 15 amino acids. Germline V lookup: CDR1 SGHVS, CDR2 FQNEAQ. This TCR was sampled from an adult in good health. The sample consisted of peripheral blood, taken on day 0 of AZD1222 vaccination. The chain links TRBV7-8 to TRBJ1-2; no definite D call. Here the CDR3 reads CASSLGRTANYGYTF. The DNA for the CDR3 is TGTGCCAGCAGCTTAGGGCGCACAGCTAACTATGGCTACACCTTC.